This T cell receptor beta chain is from a study of blood T cells in healthy people across ages. A J-beta primer mix and a sample-barcoded 5' primer were used in a second PCR of about 7 to 12 cycles. Researchers report that a template-switch adaptor with 12 random nucleotides tagged each cDNA molecule. Researchers report that each sample yielded at least 2.5 million CDR3-containing paired-end reads. TCRdb redid the calling of the 5' RACE reads with MiXCR, one entry per CDR3 protein. Of fewer than 900,000 distinct CDR3 sequences in the sample, roughly 50% were seen once. The length of the CDR3 is 13 residues. Losses at the gene ends were 5 bases for V and 10 bases for J; bases not matched to a gene: 7. Germline lookup yields CDR1 GTSNPN and CDR2 SVGIG (reference sequence). This clonotype was counted once.

This chain uses TRBV30 with TRBJ1-6; 8 bases fit TRBD1. The specimen was blood. This clonotype originated in a woman in her sixties or seventies in good health. CDR3 nucleotides: TGTGCCTGGGGACAGGGATTCGGCTCACCCCTCCACTTT. Translating gives CAWGQGFGSPLHF.